The source of this T cell receptor beta chain is a study of cytomegalovirus exposure and HLA in healthy donors. Study-level points and caveats: Analysis performed later found 16,951 TCR beta sequences associated with HLA alleles at 0.05 false discovery rate.

PCR employed 60 Vbeta and 13 Jbeta primers. Profiling relied on immunoSEQ multiplex PCR, and the TCRdb table lists in-frame clones only, not all of them. The table lists around 130,000 clones, around 75% of them singletons. On this clone: Its antigen is unknown.

The CDR3 runs 14 residues. The germline V gene encodes CDR1 SGHNT and CDR2 YYREEE (reference sequence). The V gene end was trimmed by 5 bases and the J gene end by 5 bases; junction bases not matched to a gene: 8. The TCR originated in a man under 40 in good health and CMV-seronegative. Specimen: PBMCs. The gene calls are TRBV5-4 and TRBJ2-7, with 9 bases fitting TRBD2. The CDR3 sequence: CASSKSGGRDEQYF. The CDR3 DNA reads as TGTGCCAGCAGTAAAAGCGGGGGGCGGGACGAGCAGTACTTC.